The 9 T cell receptor beta chains listed next were all sequenced from one sample in a study of cytomegalovirus exposure and HLA in healthy donors. PCR employed 60 Vbeta and 13 Jbeta primers. The table came from immunoSEQ multiplex PCR; TCRdb's copy has only in-frame clones and leaves some out. Seen here are some 200,000 clones, around four fifths observed once, and the top ten hold around 1.7%. The source material was PBMCs. All receptors derive from a man over 45 in good health and CMV-seronegative.

V gene TRBV29-1 combines with J gene TRBJ2-7, with a weak D call TRBD1 (5 bases). CDR3 size: 13 residues. V shed 4 bases and J shed 0 bases, with 10 bases lying between them. Germline lookup yields CDR1 SQVTM and CDR2 ANQGSEA. The CDR3 reads CSVADRNSYEQYF. In nucleotides, the CDR3 is TGCAGCGTTGCCGACAGAAACTCCTACGAGCAGTACTTC.

The chain uses TRBV30 and TRBJ2-5; maybe TRBD2 (6 bases). Trimming shortened V by 4 bases and J by 7 bases, and 22 bases separated the two germline ends. The germline V gene has CDR1 GTSNPN and CDR2 SVGIG (reference sequence). This CDR3 region has 15 residues. CDR3 in amino acids: CAWKPATSPEVTQYF. CDR3 DNA: TGTGCCTGGAAACCGGCGACTAGTCCCGAAGTGACCCAGTACTTC.

The genes are TRBV5-1 and TRBJ2-7; D remains unclear. Germline V CDR1 and CDR2: SGHRS, YFSETQ. V was pared by 6 bases and J by 6 bases, with 22 bases between. The CDR3 length is 15 residues. The CDR3 DNA follows: TGCGCCAGCAACCCGCACGGGTCCCCCCCATCCGAGCAGTACTTC. Amino acids: CASNPHGSPPSEQYF.

This clone was seen just once. The chain combines TRBV27 with TRBJ1-1; D remains unclear. The CDR3 is 14 residues long. Trimming took 3 bases from V and 5 from J, leaving 13 bases between them. In germline, CDR1 is MNHEY, CDR2 SMNVEV (reference sequence). CDR3 amino acids: CASSLGISGTEAFF. DNA of the CDR3: TGTGCCAGCAGTTTGGGTATATCGGGGACTGAAGCTTTCTTT.

The J gene is TRBJ2-1, the V gene TRBV2; a weak D match, TRBD2 (6 bases). The germline V gene encodes CDR1 SNHLY and CDR2 FYNNEI. V was shortened by 2 bases and J by 1 base, with 12 bases between the two germline ends. The CDR3 totals 16 residues. The CDR3 is CASSELAGRSYNEQFF. Here the CDR3 DNA reads TGTGCCAGCAGTGAACTGGCGGGGAGGTCCTACAATGAGCAGTTCTTC.

The rearrangement joins TRBV6-5 to TRBJ2-1, with 8 bases matching TRBD2. V shed 7 bases and J 10 bases; nucleotides not matched to a gene: 9. The CDR3 consists of 13 residues. CDR1 and CDR2 from the germline V gene are MNHEY and SVGAGI. The CDR3 sequence: CASTERLAREQFF. The CDR3 bases are TGTGCCAGCACCGAGAGACTAGCGAGAGAGCAGTTCTTC.

This chain uses TRBV28 with TRBJ2-1; possible D gene TRBD2, 6 bases. The V gene's germline CDR1 is MDHEN and CDR2 SYDVKM. The CDR3 loop spans 14 amino acids. V was trimmed by 3 bases and J by 6 bases, leaving 12 bases between them. As DNA, the CDR3 is TGTGCCAGCAGTTTTGGGGGGAGTCTCAATGAGCAGTTCTTC. Its translation is CASSFGGSLNEQFF. Full variable domain (remainder filled in from reference TRBV28 and TRBJ2-1): DVKVTQSSRYLVKRTGEKVFLECVQDMDHENMFWYRQDPGLGLRLIYFSYDVKMKEKGDIPEGYSVSREKKERFSLILESASTNQTSMYLCASSFGGSLNEQFFGPGTRLTVL.

DNA of the CDR3: TGCGCCAGCAGCTCGGACAGGCGCTACAATGAGCAGTTCTTC. Protein sequence: CASSSDRRYNEQFF. This chain joins TRBV5-1 and TRBJ2-1, with 7 bases fitting TRBD1. The germline CDR1 and CDR2 sequences are SGHRS and YFSETQ. The CDR3 sequence is 14 residues long. J lost 3 bases, V lost 3 bases, and 3 bases had no gene match.

The CDR3 sequence: CASSLGGQGSYEQYF. CDR3 DNA sequence: TGCGCCAGCAGCTTGGGGGGACAGGGCTCCTACGAGCAGTACTTC. The V gene is TRBV5-1, the J gene TRBJ2-7; 9 nucleotides agree with TRBD1. The CDR3 runs to 15 residues. Germline V gene data show CDR1 as SGHRS and CDR2 as YFSETQ. V trimming: 0 bases; J trimming: 0 bases; junction bases outside the gene matches: 1.